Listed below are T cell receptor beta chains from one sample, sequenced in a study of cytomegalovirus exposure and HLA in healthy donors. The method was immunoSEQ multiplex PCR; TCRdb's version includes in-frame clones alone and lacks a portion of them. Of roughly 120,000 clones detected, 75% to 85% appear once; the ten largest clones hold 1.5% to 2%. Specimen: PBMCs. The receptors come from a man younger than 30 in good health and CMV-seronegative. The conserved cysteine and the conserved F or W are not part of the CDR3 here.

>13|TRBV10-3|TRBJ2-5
ATCSPGQGQETQY
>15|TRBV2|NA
ASKQGSAVFGFYEQY
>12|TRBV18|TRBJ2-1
ASSLTARNNEQF
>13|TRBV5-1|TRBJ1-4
ASSLVSGAGEKLF
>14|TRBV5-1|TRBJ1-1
ASSLYSTSGNTEAF
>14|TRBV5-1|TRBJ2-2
ASSLADSLSTGELF
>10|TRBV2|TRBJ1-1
ASSPEDTEAF
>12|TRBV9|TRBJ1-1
ASSVESDYTEAF
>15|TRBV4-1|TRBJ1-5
ASSQTGGGYSNQPQH
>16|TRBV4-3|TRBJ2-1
ASSQLLNVGGSYNEQF
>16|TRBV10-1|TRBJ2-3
ASSQSGPSVGYCDTQY
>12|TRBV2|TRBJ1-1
ASSDSTVNTEAF
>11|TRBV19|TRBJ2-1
ASSRRDGDEQF
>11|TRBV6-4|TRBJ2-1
ASRKDRLNEQF
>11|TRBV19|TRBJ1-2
ASSIGVQGTST
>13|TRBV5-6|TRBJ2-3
ASSLGGGSEDTQY
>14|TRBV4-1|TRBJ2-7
ASSQEVLGARYEQY
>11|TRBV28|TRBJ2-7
ASTIAQGYEQY
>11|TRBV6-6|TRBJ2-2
ASVAGDTGELF
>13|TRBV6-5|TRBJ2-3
ASRIISGSTDTQY
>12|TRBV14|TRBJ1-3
ASSQAGAPRTIY
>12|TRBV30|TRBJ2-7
AWTRTSGSYEQY
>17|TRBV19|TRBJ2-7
ASSSPSASGSMHSYEQY
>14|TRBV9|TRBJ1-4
ASSVDLGQGGEKLF
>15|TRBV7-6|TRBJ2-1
ASSLVASGSSYNEQF
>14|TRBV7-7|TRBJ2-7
ASSPVRDSRLGEQY